These 29 T cell receptor beta chains were sequenced from one sample in a study of vaccination and CD4 T cells after COVID-19 (dated by TCRdb to 2022 to 2024). The sample's treatment or condition label, in plain terms: roughly nine-day PBMC culture with coronavirus spike peptide pools or control peptides (ViraFEST assay). No antigen has been identified for these receptors. Library preparation was by PCR. The instrument given in TCRdb is Illumina iSeq 100. At the Johns Hopkins FTIC core, DNA from the cultured CD4+ T cells underwent TCR sequencing with the Oncomine TCR Beta short-read assay. TCRdb itself trimmed the public reads at Q25 with fastp, ran MiXCR and retained productive beta chains. CDR3 protein sequences are deduplicated, and each keeps its most common genes and DNA. Here the sample has 7,400 or so distinct CDR3 sequences; around 57% occur a single time. The top ten clonotypes cover over 20% of the sample.

Specimen: CD4+ T cells from blood, cultured in vitro. Receptors originate from a human donor who had recovered from COVID-19.

The V and J genes are TRBV4-2 and TRBJ1-2; tentative D call: TRBD1 (5 bases). The CDR3 length is 12 residues. V shed 8 bases and J shed 8 bases, with 15 bases lying between them. Germline V gene data show CDR1 as LGHNA and CDR2 as YNFKEQ. CDR3 nucleotide sequence: TGTGCCAGCGCCCCGCAGGGATCCGGCTACACCTTC. Translated, it gives CASAPQGSGYTF.

The chain couples TRBV4-2 to TRBJ1-2; no definite D call. V was shortened by 0 bases and J by 4 bases, with 9 bases between the two germline ends. Germline lookup yields CDR1 LGHNA and CDR2 YNFKEQ. This CDR3 spans 14 amino acids. The CDR3 is CASSQDPDGYGYTF. CDR3 sequence (DNA): TGTGCCAGCAGCCAAGATCCGGATGGCTATGGCTACACCTTC.

The chain carries TRBV7-9 and TRBJ1-1, with no clear D. CDR1 is SEHNR, CDR2 FQNEAQ, per germline (reference sequence). V was clipped by 5 bases and J by 1 base, with 23 bases between them. The CDR3 loop spans 18 amino acids. The CDR3 loop is CASSPKGGVRVGNTEAFF. The CDR3 coding sequence is TGTGCCAGCAGCCCCAAGGGCGGGGTTAGAGTGGGGAACACTGAAGCTTTCTTT.

Here the CDR3 DNA reads TGTGCCATCAGTCCCCGAACGACGGATAACACTGAAGCTTTCTTT. Its translation is CAISPRTTDNTEAFF. The gene calls are TRBV10-3 and TRBJ1-1; D not certain. With 5 bases removed from V and 2 bases from J, the gap between germline ends came to 15 bases. Germline lookup yields CDR1 ENHRY and CDR2 SYGVKD. The CDR3 has 15 residues.

This clonotype was detected a few times. The rearrangement links TRBV6-2 or TRBV6-3 to TRBJ1-5, with 8 nucleotides matching TRBD1. Germline V gene data show CDR1 as MNHEY and CDR2 as SVGEGT. The CDR3 consists of 14 residues. V was clipped by 6 bases and J by 4 bases; unmatched bases: 5. The CDR3 loop is CASSGQGVNQPQHF. The CDR3 DNA follows: TGTGCCAGCAGCGGACAGGGAGTAAATCAGCCCCAGCATTTT.

The rearrangement joins TRBV27 to TRBJ2-1; 13 bases line up with TRBD2. Trimming removed 11 bases from V and 7 bases from J; junction bases left unmatched: 11. This CDR3 comprises 15 residues. Germline values: CDR1 MNHEY, CDR2 SMNVEV (reference sequence). This CDR3 is CAVGGGLAGQNEQFF. The DNA of the CDR3 is TGTGCCGTGGGGGGGGGACTAGCGGGACAAAATGAGCAGTTCTTC.

This clonotype has a handful of counts. The CDR3 here is CASSEGGINYGYTF. CDR3 DNA sequence: TGTGCCAGCAGTGAAGGGGGGATTAACTATGGCTACACCTTC. This chain links TRBV25-1 with TRBJ1-2, with D possibly TRBD1 on 5 matching bases. This CDR3 has 14 amino acids. With 2 bases removed from V and 1 base from J, the gap between germline ends came to 8 bases. Germline V gene data show CDR1 as MGHDK and CDR2 as SYGVNS.

This chain joins TRBV7-2 and TRBJ2-5; the match to TRBD2 covers 8 bases. CDR3 size: 14 residues. Per the germline V gene, CDR1 is SGHTA and CDR2 is FQGNSA. The V and J ends lost 4 bases and 7 bases, in that order; junction bases with no gene match: 8. The CDR3 is CASSSNSGKGTQYF. The CDR3 DNA sequence: TGTGCCAGCAGCTCTAATAGCGGGAAGGGGACCCAGTACTTC.

CDR3 in DNA: TGTGCCAGCAGTTACCGGGTTTCAAATCAGCCCCAGCATTTT. Translation gives CASSYRVSNQPQHF. The chain couples TRBV6-2 or TRBV6-3 to TRBJ1-5; no reliable D call. This CDR3 spans 14 amino acids. Trimming removed 2 bases at V and 4 bases at J, with 9 bases between. Per germline, CDR1 MNHEY and CDR2 SVGEGT.

This clonotype occurred a few times. The chain combines TRBV20-1 with TRBJ1-2, with D tentatively TRBD1 (6 bases). The V and J ends lost 5 bases and 4 bases respectively, with 11 bases between them. Germline-derived CDR1 and CDR2 are DFQATT and SNEGSKA (reference sequence). The CDR3 contains 12 residues. The DNA of the CDR3 is TGCAGTGCTCTCCGGGACACCTATGGCTACACCTTC. Its translation: CSALRDTYGYTF.

J is TRBJ1-1 and V is TRBV6-2 or TRBV6-3; D unclear. The CDR3 spans 14 residues. Between the trimmed V and J ends, which lost 4 bases and 7 bases, there was a span of 16 bases. The germline CDR1 and CDR2 sequences are MNHEY and SVGEGT. As DNA, the CDR3 is TGTGCCAGCAGTTCCTATGCCGGTACACTTGAAGCTTTCTTT. Its protein is CASSSYAGTLEAFF.

This chain links TRBV6-1 with TRBJ2-1; unclear D gene. V lost 6 bases, J lost 5 bases, and 8 bases lay in between. This CDR3 is 12 amino acids long. Germline V gene data show CDR1 as MNHNS and CDR2 as SASEGT. DNA for the CDR3: TGTGCCAGCAGCCCGGTAAACAATGAGCAGTTCTTC. Amino acids: CASSPVNNEQFF.

This chain's CDR3 is CATSDYPTGTGELFF. The CDR3 nucleotides are TGTGCCACCAGTGATTATCCGACGGGCACCGGGGAGCTGTTTTTT. The chain is built from TRBV24-1 and TRBJ2-2; D uncertain. CDR3 length: 15 residues. Germline V gene data show CDR1 as KGHDR and CDR2 as SFDVKD. Deletions cut 2 bases from V and 4 bases from J, with 10 bases between.

The chain employs TRBV10-3 and TRBJ1-5; D is unresolved. This CDR3 region has 12 residues. Trimming stripped 7 bases from V and 3 bases from J, with 7 bases between. CDR1 is ENHRY, CDR2 SYGVKD, per germline. CDR3 loop: CAINSPNQPQHF. For the CDR3, the DNA is TGTGCCATCAACAGCCCCAATCAGCCCCAGCATTTT.

The chain has TRBV20-1 and TRBJ1-2; D gene ambiguous. Trimming shortened V by 0 bases and J by 5 bases, and 10 bases separated the two germline ends. Germline lookup yields CDR1 DFQATT and CDR2 SNEGSKA (reference sequence). The CDR3 is 13 residues long. DNA of the CDR3: TGCAGTGCTAGAGACGCCAGAGTTTATGGCTACACCTTC. It yields the protein CSARDARVYGYTF.

Only one count was recorded for this clonotype. The CDR3 nucleotides are TGTGCCAGCACCCTGGACAGGGGGCGCGATGGCTACACCTTC. As protein: CASTLDRGRDGYTF. This rearrangement joins TRBV12-3 or TRBV12-4 to TRBJ1-2, with TRBD1 identical over 11 bases. The CDR3 consists of 14 residues. After removal of 7 bases from V and 6 bases from J, the junction contained 7 bases not matched to a gene.

DNA for the CDR3: TGTGCCACTCTTCCCCGGGACACCCGCATGAACACTGAAGCTTTCTTT. The encoded protein is CATLPRDTRMNTEAFF. The rearrangement joins TRBV19 to TRBJ1-1; a possible D gene is TRBD1 (6 bases). Trimming stripped 10 bases from V and 0 bases from J, with 21 bases between. This CDR3 has 16 residues. CDR1 and CDR2 (germline): LNHDA, SQIVND (reference sequence).

This chain uses TRBV19 with TRBJ1-4; D gene ambiguous. This CDR3 is built from 15 residues. The germline V and J ends were trimmed by 5 bases and 9 bases, with 19 bases remaining between them. CDR1 is LNHDA and CDR2 is SQIVND in the germline V gene (reference sequence). CDR3 nucleotides: TGTGCCAGTAGTCCCCCCGGAGAATCTACTAAAAAACTGTTTTTT. Translating it yields CASSPPGESTKKLFF.

The chain carries TRBV2 and TRBJ2-5; no clear D gene. The germline V gene encodes CDR1 SNHLY and CDR2 FYNNEI. This CDR3 spans 13 amino acids. V gave up 4 bases and J gave up 0 bases, with 6 bases separating them. The CDR3 coding sequence is TGTGCCAGCAGTGCTGGGTACCAAGAGACCCAGTACTTC. This translates into CASSAGYQETQYF.

CDR3 residues: CASSTGRTSGSLGYEQYF. For the CDR3, the DNA is TGTGCCAGCAGCACTGGCCGGACTAGCGGGAGTCTTGGCTACGAGCAGTACTTC. The chain uses TRBV12-1 and TRBJ2-7; TRBD2 reflects the table's D call only, with no check against the DNA. TRBV12-1 constitutes a pseudogene. This CDR3 spans 18 amino acids.

The genes are TRBV7-9 and TRBJ2-3; D is unresolved. CDR1 and CDR2 (germline): SEHNR, FQNEAQ (reference sequence). The CDR3 contains 15 residues. Trimming removed 5 bases from V and 0 bases from J, with 12 bases in between. Written as DNA, the CDR3 is TGTGCCAGCAGCCTCTTCGCCAGTAGCACAGATACGCAGTATTTT. Its protein is CASSLFASSTDTQYF.

The rearrangement uses TRBV20-1 and TRBJ2-3, with TRBD2 matching over 9 bases. Germline-derived CDR1 and CDR2 are DFQATT and SNEGSKA (reference sequence). V shed 3 bases, J shed 3 bases, and the junction held 4 bases outside the gene matches. The CDR3 sequence is 14 residues long. Here the CDR3 DNA reads TGCAGTGCTAGTAGCGGGAGAGGGACAGATACGCAGTATTTT. It codes for CSASSGRGTDTQYF.

The V gene is TRBV19, the J gene TRBJ2-3, with 8 bases matching TRBD1. The CDR3 extends over 17 amino acids. Germline CDR1 LNHDA, CDR2 SQIVND (reference sequence). V gave up 4 bases and J gave up 6 bases; unmatched junction bases: 15. The CDR3 loop is CASSKRTGGFGKDTQYF. Written as DNA, the CDR3 is TGTGCCAGTAGTAAGCGAACAGGGGGATTCGGGAAGGATACGCAGTATTTT.

V is TRBV19 and J is TRBJ1-1; a possible D gene is TRBD1 (6 bases). This CDR3 has 16 amino acids. Looked up from germline, CDR1 is LNHDA and CDR2 is SQIVND (reference sequence). Trimming took off 4 bases at V and 4 bases at J, with 19 bases between the two ends. The CDR3 sequence is CASSTLQGGFGTEAFF. The CDR3 DNA follows: TGTGCCAGTAGTACGTTACAGGGAGGATTTGGCACTGAAGCTTTCTTT.

V usage is TRBV7-8 and J usage is TRBJ1-3, with D perhaps TRBD1 (5 bases). V lost 6 bases and J lost 3, with 12 bases in between. The CDR3 spans 14 residues. Germline CDR1 reads SGHVS; CDR2 reads FQNEAQ. The CDR3, as DNA: TGTGCCAGCAGTTCCCAGGGAAGTGGAAACACCATATATTTT. It specifies CASSSQGSGNTIYF.

V and J are TRBV20-1 and TRBJ2-5, with D hard to call. Trimming pared 0 bases from V and 5 bases from J, leaving 4 bases between. This CDR3 has 11 amino acids. CDR1 DFQATT and CDR2 SNEGSKA come from the germline V gene (reference sequence). DNA of the CDR3: TGCAGTGCTAGAGATAGGGAGACCCAGTACTTC. It specifies CSARDRETQYF.

This clonotype was detected only a few times. The chain couples TRBV7-9 to TRBJ1-4; D possibly corresponds to TRBD1 (5 bases). Trimming stripped 4 bases from V and 0 bases from J, with 9 bases between. CDR3 length: 15 residues. Germline V lookup: CDR1 SEHNR, CDR2 FQNEAQ (reference sequence). In DNA, the CDR3 is TGTGCCAGCAGCTATGGGACCGCAACTAATGAAAAACTGTTTTTT. Its translation: CASSYGTATNEKLFF.

The V and J genes are TRBV7-3 and TRBJ1-1; D gene uncertain. Germline lookup yields CDR1 SGHTA and CDR2 FQGTGA. The CDR3 runs to 13 residues. V was cut by 1 base and J by 3 bases, with 6 bases left in between. The CDR3 loop reads CASSLNRYTEAFF. CDR3 DNA: TGTGCCAGCAGCTTAAATCGGTACACTGAAGCTTTCTTT.

A word on this clonotype: Sequence at one end of the junction differs from germline and may be a read error. The V call is TRBV7-2, the J call TRBJ1-2, with 9 bases fitting TRBD1. The CDR3 extends over 14 amino acids. Germline CDR1 is SGHTA and CDR2 is FQGNSA. CDR3 sequence: CASSHAGTGSGYTF. CDR3 DNA sequence: TGCGCCAGCAGCCACGCCGGGACAGGGTCTGGCTACACCTTC.